The 3 T cell receptor beta chains listed next were all sequenced from one sample in a study of T cells after yellow fever vaccination. TCRdb analysed the 5' RACE reads with MiXCR anew, one entry per CDR3 protein. Altogether more than 65,000 distinct CDR3 sequences are present, under 9.5% being singletons, with the ten largest covering around 29%. Sample: CD8+ T cells sorted from PBMCs, taken 10 to 11 days after the first yellow fever vaccination. These receptors all come from a man younger than 35 who received the YFV17D yellow fever vaccine.

About this clonotype: This sequence may be a read error, since a much larger clone differs from it by one base. The chain employs TRBV4-1 and TRBJ2-1; 13 positions agree with TRBD2. Germline CDR1 is MGHRA and CDR2 is YSYEKL. The CDR3 consists of 17 residues. V gave up 3 bases and J gave up 5 bases; unmatched junction bases: 7. In DNA form, the CDR3 reads TGCGCCAGCAGCCACACGACTAGCGGGGGGTATAACAATGAGCAGTTCTTC. It is translated as CASSHTTSGGYNNEQFF.

The gene calls are TRBV4-3 and TRBJ2-7; tentative D call: TRBD2 (6 bases). Trimming stripped 8 bases from V and 3 bases from J, with 20 bases between. The germline CDR1 and CDR2 sequences are LGHNA and YSLEER. CDR3 length equals 15 residues. As DNA, the CDR3 is TGCGCCAGCTCCGGCGGGACCATGTCGGACTACGAGCAGTACTTC. Protein product: CASSGGTMSDYEQYF.

This clonotype was observed a handful of times. The chain is built from TRBV27 and TRBJ2-3, with D possibly matching TRBD2 (6 bases). CDR3 length: 15 amino acids. Germline assignment: CDR1 MNHEY and CDR2 SMNVEV (reference sequence). Deletions cut 7 bases from V and 2 bases from J, with 16 bases between. DNA of the CDR3: TGTGCCAGCACCTCCCAGACTAGGGTCACAGATACGCAGTATTTT. Its protein is CASTSQTRVTDTQYF.